These 26 T cell receptor beta chains were all obtained from the same sample, sequenced in a study of blood T cell repertoires in COVID-19. The assay was immunoSEQ multiplex PCR, and TCRdb's table has in-frame clones only and misses some. Of more than 150,000 clones listed, about 72% are singletons. The sample taken for sequencing was PBMCs or T cells enriched from blood (not recorded which). Receptors were obtained from a woman in her fifties or sixties who had recovered from COVID-19.

The table lists this clone with a count of one. The rearrangement joins TRBV4-1 to TRBJ2-3; 8 positions match TRBD2. CDR1 MGHRA and CDR2 YSYEKL come from the germline V gene. Trimming removed 5 bases from V and 0 bases from J; junction bases left unmatched: 4. CDR3 length: 15 residues. Here the CDR3 DNA reads TGCGCCAGCAGCTCCACTAGCGGAAGCACAGATACGCAGTATTTT. Protein sequence: CASSSTSGSTDTQYF.

The chain recombines TRBV18 with TRBJ2-1; 11 nucleotides line up with TRBD2. This CDR3 region has 20 residues. After removal of 2 bases from V and 8 bases from J, the junction contained 20 bases not matched to a gene. CDR1 is KGHSH, CDR2 LQKENI, per germline. The CDR3 loop reads CASSPLDRDSGRAVVDEQFF. The CDR3 region has the DNA TGTGCCAGCTCACCATTAGACAGGGATAGCGGGAGGGCCGTGGTGGATGAGCAGTTCTTC.

This clone occurred a few times. The chain joins TRBV7-2 to TRBJ1-1, with 11 bases matching TRBD1. Trimming took 5 bases from V and 3 from J; bases not matched to a gene: 5. The germline V gene encodes CDR1 SGHTA and CDR2 FQGNSA. The CDR3 loop spans 15 amino acids. In nucleotides, the CDR3 is TGTGCCAGCAGCCCGGGGACAGGGGGAGACACTGAAGCTTTCTTT. It codes for CASSPGTGGDTEAFF.

This chain connects TRBV9 to TRBJ2-1; D not resolved. The CDR3 loop spans 15 amino acids. V lost 4 bases, J lost 4 bases, and 15 bases lay in between. Germline CDR1 SGDLS, CDR2 YYNGEE. Written as DNA, the CDR3 is TGTGCCAGCAGCCTGGTCAGCGCCGCTTACAATGAGCAGTTCTTC. It yields the protein CASSLVSAAYNEQFF.

This chain links TRBV3-1 (or the pseudogene TRBV3-2) with TRBJ1-2; no clear D gene. The germline V gene encodes CDR1 LGHDT and CDR2 YNNKEL (reference sequence). V dropped 3 bases and J dropped 0 bases, with 5 bases sitting between them. CDR3 length: 13 amino acids. The CDR3 is CASSQASNYGYTF. The CDR3 DNA follows: TGTGCCAGCAGCCAGGCCTCTAACTATGGCTACACCTTC.

V is TRBV5-6 and J is TRBJ2-5; the D is unclear. The V gene lost 4 bases and the J gene lost 3 bases, with 19 bases spanning the gap. The CDR3 is 16 amino acids. In germline, CDR1 is SGHDT, CDR2 YYEEEE. The CDR3 nucleotides read TGTGCCAGCAGCCCCCGTTGGCGGAAAATGGAAGAGACCCAGTACTTC. It translates to CASSPRWRKMEETQYF.

This clone was detected only once. The chain combines TRBV7-2 with TRBJ2-2, with a tentative D call TRBD1 (5 bases). Germline values: CDR1 SGHTA, CDR2 FQGNSA. The CDR3 is made up of 13 amino acids. Between the trimmed V and J ends, which lost 5 bases and 9 bases, there was a span of 13 bases. The DNA of the CDR3 is TGTGCCAGCAGCCATAGACAGCACCGGGAGCTGTTTTTT. Translation gives CASSHRQHRELFF.

The chain carries TRBV7-7 and TRBJ2-7; the match to TRBD1 covers 11 bases. CDR3 length: 16 amino acids. The V gene end was trimmed by 5 bases and the J gene end by 5 bases; junction bases not matched to a gene: 11. Germline assignment: CDR1 SSHAT and CDR2 FNYEAQ (reference sequence). The CDR3 reads CASSPHPGQGGHEQYF. Here the CDR3 DNA reads TGTGCCAGCAGCCCACACCCGGGACAGGGGGGACACGAGCAGTACTTC.

V gene TRBV5-1 combines with J gene TRBJ2-7; 8 bases align to TRBD2. CDR1 is SGHRS and CDR2 is YFSETQ in the germline V gene. This CDR3 contains 18 residues. The J segment lost 2 bases and the V segment lost 0 bases, leaving 13 bases of the junction unmatched. CDR3 amino acids: CASSLEPSGPYNPYEQYF. CDR3 nucleotide sequence: TGCGCCAGCAGCTTGGAGCCTAGCGGGCCCTACAACCCCTACGAGCAGTACTTC.

The CDR3 DNA follows: TGTGCCAGCAGCCGAGGACTAGCGGGCACAGATACGCAGTATTTT. It yields the protein CASSRGLAGTDTQYF. The V call is TRBV2, the J call TRBJ2-3, with 10 bases lining up with TRBD2. The CDR3 consists of 15 residues. With V trimmed by 6 bases and J by 1 base, 4 bases remained unmatched. From germline, CDR1 is SNHLY and CDR2 FYNNEI.

The chain combines TRBV6-2 or TRBV6-3 with TRBJ2-2; maybe TRBD1 (5 bases). V was clipped by 2 bases and J by 4 bases, with 23 bases between them. CDR3 length: 19 residues. Germline loops: CDR1 MNHEY, CDR2 SVGEGT. CDR3: CASSYPPRVTELFTGELFF. CDR3 sequence (DNA): TGTGCCAGCAGTTACCCCCCCCGCGTGACAGAGCTATTCACCGGGGAGCTGTTTTTT.

The chain links TRBV28 to TRBJ2-7, with 8 positions matching TRBD1. This CDR3 region has 13 residues. With V trimmed by 8 bases and J by 5 bases, 8 bases remained unmatched. Germline assignment: CDR1 MDHEN and CDR2 SYDVKM. As DNA, the CDR3 is TGTGCCAGCCAGGCAGGGGGCTTCCACGAGCAGTACTTC. It codes for CASQAGGFHEQYF.

The chain uses TRBV3-1 (or the pseudogene TRBV3-2) and TRBJ2-7, with 8 bases aligning to TRBD2. The CDR3 runs to 15 residues. The V gene's germline CDR1 is LGHDT and CDR2 YNNKEL (reference sequence). J gave up 6 bases and V 2 bases, and 9 bases lay outside the gene matches. CDR3 sequence (DNA): TGTGCCAGCAGCCAATCCGGGACTAGTTTTAGCGAGCAGTACTTC. It translates to CASSQSGTSFSEQYF.

V is TRBV3-1 (or the pseudogene TRBV3-2) and J is TRBJ2-7; no clear D gene. The CDR3 is 12 amino acids. CDR1 and CDR2 from the germline V gene are LGHDT and YNNKEL (reference sequence). Trimming stripped 2 bases from V and 9 bases from J, with 11 bases between. This chain's CDR3 is CASSQSLSGQYF. The CDR3 DNA reads TGTGCCAGCAGCCAATCCCTTTCCGGGCAGTACTTC.

The chain couples TRBV18 to TRBJ1-4; D uncertain. The germline CDR1 and CDR2 sequences are KGHSH and LQKENI. The CDR3 consists of 15 residues. V lost 5 bases and J lost 4, with 14 bases in between. CDR3 coding DNA: TGTGCCAGCTCAGCCCTCGAGGCAAGTAATGAAAAACTGTTTTTT. It specifies CASSALEASNEKLFF.

The rearrangement links TRBV13 to TRBJ2-7; 7 nucleotides match TRBD1. This CDR3 has 16 amino acids. CDR1 and CDR2 (germline): PRHDT, FYEKMQ (reference sequence). With 2 bases clipped from V and 2 bases from J, the junction kept 9 bases outside the gene matches. CDR3 amino acids: CASSLYRGPGTYEQYF. The CDR3 nucleotides read TGTGCCAGCAGCTTATACAGGGGCCCGGGGACCTACGAGCAGTACTTC.

This clone was recorded only once. The rearrangement joins TRBV6-4 to TRBJ2-1, with TRBD2 identical over 16 bases. The CDR3 covers 16 residues. Germline V CDR1 and CDR2: MRHNA, SNTAGT. V shed 6 bases, J shed 8 bases, and the junction held 7 bases outside the gene matches. The CDR3 sequence is CASRGGTSGRADEQFF. In DNA form, the CDR3 reads TGTGCCAGCAGAGGTGGGACTAGCGGGAGGGCCGATGAGCAGTTCTTC.

This chain uses TRBV10-1 with TRBJ2-4; 7 bases are shared with TRBD2. The ends lost 11 bases at V and 8 bases at J; junction bases unmatched: 9. In germline, CDR1 is WNHNN, CDR2 SYGVQD (reference sequence). The CDR3 is 12 amino acids. CDR3 coding DNA: TGCGCCGGAAGAATACGGGAGGACATTCAGTACTTC. It is translated as CAGRIREDIQYF.

In its sample, this clone was seen once. This chain joins TRBV28 and TRBJ2-3; 13 nucleotides match TRBD2. Germline CDR1 reads MDHEN; CDR2 reads SYDVKM. The CDR3 is 20 residues long. The V and J ends lost 3 bases and 6 bases, in that order; junction bases with no gene match: 18. CDR3 DNA sequence: TGTGCCAGCAGTTTGGGGACTAGCGGGATCTCTTCTGGTGGCATGGATACGCAGTATTTT. Translated: CASSLGTSGISSGGMDTQYF.

The CDR3 loop reads CASGQGAPSTEAFF. The CDR3 nucleotides read TGTGCCAGCGGACAGGGGGCGCCGTCCACTGAAGCTTTCTTT. The gene calls are TRBV28 and TRBJ1-1; 11 bases align to TRBD1. Trimming took 8 bases from V and 4 from J; bases not matched to a gene: 6. Germline-derived CDR1 and CDR2 are MDHEN and SYDVKM. The CDR3 has 14 residues.

This chain's CDR3 is CASRNSTGGEQYF. Here the CDR3 DNA reads TGTGCCAGCAGAAACTCGACAGGGGGCGAGCAGTACTTC. This chain links TRBV12-3 or TRBV12-4 with TRBJ2-7; TRBD1 agrees at 9 bases. The ends lost 6 bases at V and 6 bases at J; junction bases unmatched: 6. The length of the CDR3 is 13 residues.

The chain uses TRBV28 and TRBJ2-7; D is possibly TRBD2 (5 bases). Trimming shortened V by 2 bases and J by 0 bases, and 8 bases separated the two germline ends. The CDR3 spans 14 residues. Germline values: CDR1 MDHEN, CDR2 SYDVKM. CDR3 loop: CASSLREFSYEQYF. CDR3 nucleotides: TGTGCCAGCAGTTTACGGGAATTCTCCTACGAGCAGTACTTC.

This clone came up once. This chain joins TRBV10-1 and TRBJ2-1; D gene uncertain. Germline CDR1 WNHNN, CDR2 SYGVQD (reference sequence). The CDR3 totals 14 residues. With 7 bases removed from V and 0 bases from J, the gap between germline ends came to 10 bases. CDR3 amino acids: CASKMRSSYNEQFF. The DNA of the CDR3 is TGCGCCAGCAAAATGCGGAGCTCCTACAATGAGCAGTTCTTC.

The chain combines TRBV19 with TRBJ1-1; no definite D call. Germline CDR1 is LNHDA and CDR2 is SQIVND (reference sequence). Trimming took 3 bases from V and 6 from J, leaving 11 bases between them. CDR3 length: 13 amino acids. This CDR3 reads CASSIGGLPEAFF. The CDR3 DNA sequence: TGTGCCAGTAGTATCGGAGGGTTGCCTGAAGCTTTCTTT.

The rearrangement links TRBV15 to TRBJ2-5, with 11 nucleotides matching TRBD2. With V trimmed by 0 bases and J by 5 bases, 11 bases remained unmatched. In germline, CDR1 is LNHNV, CDR2 YYDKDF (reference sequence). The CDR3 contains 18 residues. The chain's CDR3 is CATSRDRTTSGSGETQYF. The CDR3 coding sequence is TGTGCCACCAGCAGAGATCGGACTACTAGCGGGAGTGGGGAGACCCAGTACTTC.

V usage is TRBV5-6 and J usage is TRBJ1-5; TRBD1 matches at 7 bases. Germline V lookup: CDR1 SGHDT, CDR2 YYEEEE. The CDR3 is 15 residues long. V dropped 4 bases and J dropped 7; count of bases not matched to a gene: 11. CDR3 sequence reads: CASSKGGTGAQPQHF. DNA of the CDR3: TGTGCCAGCAGCAAAGGGGGCACAGGGGCCCAGCCCCAGCATTTT.